This is a list of T cell receptor beta chains from one sample in a study of identical twins. Each CDR3 protein gets one entry after TCRdb re-called the 5' RACE reads with MiXCR. The data show fewer than 550,000 distinct CDR3 sequences, over 12% seen once. Another study also made use of these data, one on yellow fever vaccine responses in identical twins.

Sequencing input: CD4+ T cells sorted from blood. The receptors derive from a woman between 18 and 29 years old in good health. Both conserved end residues are part of each CDR3. The D gene is left open where the match is weak. A row's size may be missing; if present it is once, few, many or a size class.

abundance	v_gene	d_gene	j_gene	CDR3aa	CDR3nt
.	TRBV10-3	TRBD2	TRBJ2-7	CAIRETSGNPYEQYF	TGTGCCATCAGAGAGACTAGCGGGAATCCCTACGAGCAGTACTTC
.	TRBV24-1	.	TRBJ1-1	CATSVPGSEAFF	TGTGCCACCAGTGTGCCTGGGTCTGAAGCTTTCTTT
.	TRBV11-2	.	TRBJ2-6	CASSLDGWAGWPSGANVLTF	TGTGCCAGCAGCTTAGACGGCTGGGCGGGGTGGCCTTCTGGGGCCAACGTCCTGACTTTC
.	TRBV5-1	TRBD2	TRBJ2-3	CASSITGLAGGTSTDTQYF	TGCGCCAGCAGCATAACGGGACTAGCGGGAGGAACCAGCACAGATACGCAGTATTTT
.	TRBV20-1	TRBD2	TRBJ2-1	CSARGVGGPYNEQFF	TGCAGTGCTAGAGGGGTGGGAGGGCCCTACAATGAGCAGTTCTTC
few	TRBV10-3	.	TRBJ2-7	CATGGGEQYF	TGTGCCACCGGAGGTGGCGAGCAGTACTTC
.	TRBV25-1	TRBD2	TRBJ2-1	CASSDPSLAGGPNEQFF	TGTGCCAGCAGTGATCCCTCACTAGCGGGGGGTCCCAATGAGCAGTTCTTC
few	TRBV2	.	TRBJ2-3	CARGIAGTDTQYF	TGTGCCCGTGGGATTGCGGGCACAGATACGCAGTATTTT
.	TRBV20-1	.	TRBJ2-7	CSAREYITGSYEQYF	TGCAGTGCTAGAGAATATATTACCGGCTCCTACGAGCAGTACTTC
few	TRBV6-1	.	TRBJ2-7	CASRPSRARSYEQYF	TGTGCCAGCAGGCCGTCCCGGGCCAGGAGCTACGAGCAGTACTTC
.	TRBV5-1	.	TRBJ2-3	CASRLGTQNTDTQYF	TGCGCCAGCCGTCTTGGGACCCAAAACACAGATACGCAGTATTTT
.	TRBV7-8	.	TRBJ2-1	CASSITRVSGSYNEQFF	TGTGCCAGCAGCATTACTAGGGTATCGGGCTCCTACAATGAGCAGTTCTTC
.	TRBV5-1	TRBD1	TRBJ2-4	CASSLMDRGGIQYF	TGCGCCAGCAGCTTGATGGACAGGGGTGGCATTCAGTACTTC
few	TRBV25-1	.	TRBJ2-1	CASSAVVQSEQFF	TGTGCCAGCAGTGCCGTAGTACAATCTGAGCAGTTCTTC
.	TRBV5-1	TRBD2	TRBJ2-5	CASSLDGTSGDQETQYF	TGCGCCAGCAGCTTGGACGGGACTAGCGGGGATCAAGAGACCCAGTACTTC
.	TRBV20-1	TRBD2	TRBJ2-1	CSARSGGGPLYNEQFF	TGCAGTGCTAGATCGGGCGGGGGACCCTTATACAATGAGCAGTTCTTC
few	TRBV5-1	.	TRBJ2-1	CASSQSYRELYNEQFF	TGCGCCAGCAGCCAAAGCTACAGGGAACTTTACAATGAGCAGTTCTTC
few	TRBV5-6	.	TRBJ2-1	CASSLSVDQFF	TGTGCCAGCAGCTTGTCGGTCGATCAGTTCTTC
.	TRBV4-1	TRBD1	TRBJ2-5	CASSQDPLGTEGLETQYF	TGCGCCAGCAGCCAAGATCCTCTAGGGACAGAGGGCCTGGAGACCCAGTACTTC
.	TRBV29-1	TRBD1	TRBJ2-5	CSVVNPTGGEETQYF	TGCAGCGTTGTTAACCCCACAGGGGGTGAAGAGACCCAGTACTTC
many	TRBV9	TRBD2	TRBJ2-7	CASSDGLAGTYEQYF	TGTGCCAGCAGCGACGGACTAGCGGGAACCTACGAGCAGTACTTC
.	TRBV25-1	.	TRBJ2-2	CASSPPGPFTKELFF	TGTGCCAGCAGTCCCCCGGGACCGTTCACGAAGGAGCTGTTTTTT
few	TRBV27	.	TRBJ1-4	CASSSTGLYGEKLFF	TGTGCCAGCAGTTCAACAGGGCTATACGGGGAAAAACTGTTTTTT
.	TRBV29-1	.	TRBJ2-5	CSVGAGKGETQYF	TGCAGCGTTGGGGCGGGAAAGGGAGAGACCCAGTACTTC
.	TRBV15	TRBD2	TRBJ2-1	CATSRPSGGGYNEQFF	TGTGCCACCAGCAGACCTAGCGGGGGGGGATACAATGAGCAGTTCTTC
.	TRBV12-3/TRBV12-4	TRBD2	TRBJ2-5	CASSFRTSGRTQETQYF	TGTGCCAGCAGTTTTAGGACTAGCGGGAGGACCCAAGAGACCCAGTACTTC
many	TRBV3-1	TRBD2	TRBJ2-4	CASSLRTSGTRVDIQYF	TGTGCCAGCAGCCTAAGGACTAGCGGCACCCGCGTCGACATTCAGTACTTC
.	TRBV28	TRBD1	TRBJ1-1	CASSYRGRTEAFF	TGTGCCAGCAGTTACAGGGGGCGCACTGAAGCTTTCTTT
few	TRBV12-3/TRBV12-4	.	TRBJ1-1	CASRHQDRTEAFF	TGTGCCAGCAGACACCAGGACAGAACTGAAGCTTTCTTT
.	TRBV4-1	TRBD1	TRBJ1-2	CASSQERVRGFLNYGYTF	TGCGCCAGCAGCCAAGAAAGGGTCAGGGGGTTTCTTAACTATGGCTACACCTTC
.	TRBV9	.	TRBJ2-1	CASSVEAVPYNEQFF	TGTGCCAGCAGCGTAGAAGCGGTACCCTACAATGAGCAGTTCTTC